This T cell receptor (beta chain) was documented in a study of blood T cell repertoires in COVID-19. For the study at large: COVID-19 samples, acute and convalescent, were from the United States, Italy and Spain. Sources were T cells, B-cell-depleted T cells, or PBMCs; the material itself was cDNA or gDNA.

The authors' processing: From reference gene primer amplification, estimates of nucleated cell counts were derived. The repertoire was sequenced with immunoSEQ multiplex PCR; TCRdb's copy has only in-frame clones and lacks some. D and trimming were read from the DNA, whereas the V and J calls and clone size are those reported in that table. This table has roughly 150,000 clones, under 90% appearing once. V lost 9 bases to trimming and J lost 4 bases, with 22 bases between them. CDR1 SGHNT and CDR2 YYREEE come from the germline V gene (reference sequence). The CDR3 totals 15 residues. Sequencing used peripheral blood. This chain links TRBV5-4 with TRBJ1-2; the D gene is possibly TRBD1 (6 bases). The source is a woman older than 75 with acute or convalescent COVID-19. The CDR3 loop is CATRVSGDGGYGYTF. CDR3 bases: TGTGCCACCAGGGTATCAGGGGACGGAGGCTATGGCTACACCTTC.